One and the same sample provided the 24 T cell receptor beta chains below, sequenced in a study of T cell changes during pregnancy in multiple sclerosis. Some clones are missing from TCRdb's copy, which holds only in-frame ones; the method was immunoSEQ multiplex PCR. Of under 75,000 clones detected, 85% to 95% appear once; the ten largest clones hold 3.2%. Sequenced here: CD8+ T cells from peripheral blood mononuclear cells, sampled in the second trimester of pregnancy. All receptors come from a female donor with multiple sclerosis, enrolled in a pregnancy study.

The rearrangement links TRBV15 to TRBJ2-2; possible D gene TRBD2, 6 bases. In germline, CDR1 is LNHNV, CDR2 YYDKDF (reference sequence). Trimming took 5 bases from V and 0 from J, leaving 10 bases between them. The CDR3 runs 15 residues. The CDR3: CATSGTAPNTGELFF. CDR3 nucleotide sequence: TGTGCCACCAGCGGGACTGCTCCGAACACCGGGGAGCTGTTTTTT.

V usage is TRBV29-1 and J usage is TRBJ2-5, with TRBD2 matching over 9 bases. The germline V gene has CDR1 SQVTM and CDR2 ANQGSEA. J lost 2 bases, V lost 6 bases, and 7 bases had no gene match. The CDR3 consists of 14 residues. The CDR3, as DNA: TGCAGCGTCGCAGGACTAGCGCTACAAGAGACCCAGTACTTC. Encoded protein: CSVAGLALQETQYF. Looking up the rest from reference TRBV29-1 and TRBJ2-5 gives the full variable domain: SAVISQKPSRDICQRGTSLTIQCQVDSQVTMMFWYRQQPGQSLTLIATANQGSEATYESGFVIDKFPISRPNLTFSTLTVSNMSPEDSSIYLCSVAGLALQETQYFGPGTRLLVL.

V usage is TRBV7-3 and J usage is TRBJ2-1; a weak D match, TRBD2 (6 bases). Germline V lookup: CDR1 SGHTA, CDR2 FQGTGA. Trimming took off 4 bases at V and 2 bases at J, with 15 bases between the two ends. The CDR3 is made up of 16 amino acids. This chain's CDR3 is CASSSHRAGPYNEQFF. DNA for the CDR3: TGTGCCAGCAGCTCGCATCGCGCGGGACCCTACAATGAGCAGTTCTTC.

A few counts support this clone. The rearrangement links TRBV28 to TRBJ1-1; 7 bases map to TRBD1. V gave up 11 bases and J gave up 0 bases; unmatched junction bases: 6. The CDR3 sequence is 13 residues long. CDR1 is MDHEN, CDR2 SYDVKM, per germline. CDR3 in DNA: TGTGCCCTTCAGGGACAGATGAACACTGAAGCTTTCTTT. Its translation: CALQGQMNTEAFF.

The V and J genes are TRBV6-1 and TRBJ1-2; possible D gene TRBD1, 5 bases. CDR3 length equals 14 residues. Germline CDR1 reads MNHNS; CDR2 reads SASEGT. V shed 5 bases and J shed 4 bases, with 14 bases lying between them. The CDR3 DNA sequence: TGTGCCAGCAGTCAGGACAACAGTGGCTATGGCTACACCTTC. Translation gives CASSQDNSGYGYTF.

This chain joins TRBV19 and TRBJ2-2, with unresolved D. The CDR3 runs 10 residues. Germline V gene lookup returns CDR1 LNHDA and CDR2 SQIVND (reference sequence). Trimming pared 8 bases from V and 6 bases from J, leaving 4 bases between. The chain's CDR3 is CASGAGELFF. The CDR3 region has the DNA TGTGCCAGTGGAGCCGGGGAGCTGTTTTTT.

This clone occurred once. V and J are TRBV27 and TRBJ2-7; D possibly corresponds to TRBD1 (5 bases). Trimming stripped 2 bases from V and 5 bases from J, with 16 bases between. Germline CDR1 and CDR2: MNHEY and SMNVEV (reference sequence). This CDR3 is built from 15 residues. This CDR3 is CASSLGVGDSDEQYF. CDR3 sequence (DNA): TGTGCCAGCAGTTTAGGGGTAGGGGATTCGGACGAGCAGTACTTC.

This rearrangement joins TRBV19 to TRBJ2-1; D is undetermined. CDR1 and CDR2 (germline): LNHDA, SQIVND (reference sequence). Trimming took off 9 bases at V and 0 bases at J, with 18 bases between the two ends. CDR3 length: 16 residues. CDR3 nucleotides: TGTGCCAGCACGCTCGCGGCCGTGAGCTCCTACAATGAGCAGTTCTTC. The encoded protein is CASTLAAVSSYNEQFF.

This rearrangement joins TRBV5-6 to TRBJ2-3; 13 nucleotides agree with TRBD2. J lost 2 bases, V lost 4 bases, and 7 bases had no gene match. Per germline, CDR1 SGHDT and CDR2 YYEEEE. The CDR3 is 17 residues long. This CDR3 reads CASSHGTSGTNTDTQYF. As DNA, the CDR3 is TGTGCCAGCAGCCATGGGACTAGCGGGACAAACACAGATACGCAGTATTTT.

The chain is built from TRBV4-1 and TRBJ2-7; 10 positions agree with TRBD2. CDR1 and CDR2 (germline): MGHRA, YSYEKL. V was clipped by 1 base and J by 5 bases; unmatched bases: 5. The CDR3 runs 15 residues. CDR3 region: CASSQVASGSDEQYF. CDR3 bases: TGCGCCAGCAGCCAAGTGGCTAGCGGGAGTGACGAGCAGTACTTC.

CDR3: CASSPSGAAYNEQFF. The CDR3 bases are TGTGCCAGCAGCCCCTCAGGAGCGGCCTACAATGAGCAGTTCTTC. The chain uses TRBV9 and TRBJ2-1, with a tentative D call TRBD2 (5 bases). The CDR3 is 15 amino acids. Germline-derived CDR1 and CDR2 are SGDLS and YYNGEE. Trimming left V 4 bases short and J 2 bases short, with 13 bases between.

The CDR3: CAIKGETYPYEQYF. The CDR3 nucleotides are TGTGCCATCAAAGGGGAAACTTACCCCTACGAGCAGTACTTC. The V gene is TRBV10-3, the J gene TRBJ2-7, with D possibly being TRBD1 (5 bases). Looked up from germline, CDR1 is ENHRY and CDR2 is SYGVKD. V lost 7 bases and J 2 bases, leaving 15 bases between the germline ends. The CDR3 consists of 14 residues.

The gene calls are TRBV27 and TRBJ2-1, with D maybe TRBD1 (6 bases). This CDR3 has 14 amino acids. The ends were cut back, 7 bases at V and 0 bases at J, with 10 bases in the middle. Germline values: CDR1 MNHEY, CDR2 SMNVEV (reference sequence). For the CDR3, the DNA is TGTGCCAGCACCCAGGGGAGCTCCTACAATGAGCAGTTCTTC. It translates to CASTQGSSYNEQFF.

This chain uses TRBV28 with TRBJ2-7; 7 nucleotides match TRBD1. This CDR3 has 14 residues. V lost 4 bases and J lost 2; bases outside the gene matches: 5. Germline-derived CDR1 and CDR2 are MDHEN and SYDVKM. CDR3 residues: CASSSGGPTYEQYF. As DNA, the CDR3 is TGTGCCAGCAGTTCAGGGGGACCGACCTACGAGCAGTACTTC.

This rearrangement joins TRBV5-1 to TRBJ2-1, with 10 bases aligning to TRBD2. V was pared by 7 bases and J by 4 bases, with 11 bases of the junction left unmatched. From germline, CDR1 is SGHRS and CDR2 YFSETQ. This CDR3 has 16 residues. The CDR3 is CASRLYLAGDYNEQFF. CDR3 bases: TGCGCCAGCCGCCTTTATCTAGCGGGGGATTACAATGAGCAGTTCTTC.

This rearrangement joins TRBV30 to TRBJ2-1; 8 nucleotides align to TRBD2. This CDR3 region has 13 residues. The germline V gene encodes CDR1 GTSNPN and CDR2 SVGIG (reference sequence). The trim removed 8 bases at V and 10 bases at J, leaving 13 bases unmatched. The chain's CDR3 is CAEGLGGIREQFF. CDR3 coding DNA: TGTGCCGAGGGACTAGGAGGTATCCGGGAGCAGTTCTTC.

CDR3 coding DNA: TGTGCCAGCAGGGCGACAGGGGGGGAATACGAGCAGTACTTC. Its translation is CASRATGGEYEQYF. This chain uses TRBV2 with TRBJ2-7; 9 bases map to TRBD1. Germline V gene sequence: CDR1 SNHLY, CDR2 FYNNEI. The trim removed 6 bases at V and 4 bases at J, leaving 7 bases unmatched. The CDR3 consists of 14 residues. Drawing the rest from reference TRBV2 and TRBJ2-7, the complete variable domain is EPEVTQTPSHQVTQMGQEVILRCVPISNHLYFYWYRQILGQKVEFLVSFYNNEISEKSEIFDDQFSVERPDGSNFTLKIRSTKLEDSAMYFCASRATGGEYEQYFGPGTRLTVT.

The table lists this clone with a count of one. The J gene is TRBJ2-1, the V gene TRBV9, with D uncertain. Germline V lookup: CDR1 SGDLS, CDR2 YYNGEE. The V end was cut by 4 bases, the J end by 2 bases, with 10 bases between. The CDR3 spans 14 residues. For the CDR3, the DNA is TGTGCCAGCAGCTCCCTAGGAGCCTACAATGAGCAGTTCTTC. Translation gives CASSSLGAYNEQFF.

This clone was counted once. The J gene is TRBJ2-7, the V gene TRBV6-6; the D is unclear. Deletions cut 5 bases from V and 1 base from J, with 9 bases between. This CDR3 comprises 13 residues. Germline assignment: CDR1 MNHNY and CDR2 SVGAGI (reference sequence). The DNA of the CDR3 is TGTGCCAGCAGTCCCGACTCTTCCTACGAGCAGTACTTC. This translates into CASSPDSSYEQYF.

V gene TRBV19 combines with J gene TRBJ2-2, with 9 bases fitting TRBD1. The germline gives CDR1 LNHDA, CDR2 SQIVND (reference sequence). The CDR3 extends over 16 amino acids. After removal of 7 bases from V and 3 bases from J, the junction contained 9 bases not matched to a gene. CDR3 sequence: CASTPTGGMDTGELFF. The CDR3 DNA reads TGTGCCAGTACCCCTACAGGGGGCATGGACACCGGGGAGCTGTTTTTT.

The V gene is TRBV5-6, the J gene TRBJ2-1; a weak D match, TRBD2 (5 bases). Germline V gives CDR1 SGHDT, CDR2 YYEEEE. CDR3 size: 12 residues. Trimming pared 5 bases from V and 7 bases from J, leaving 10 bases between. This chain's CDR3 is CASRDFGNEQFF. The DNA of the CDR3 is TGTGCCAGCAGGGACTTCGGGAATGAGCAGTTCTTC.

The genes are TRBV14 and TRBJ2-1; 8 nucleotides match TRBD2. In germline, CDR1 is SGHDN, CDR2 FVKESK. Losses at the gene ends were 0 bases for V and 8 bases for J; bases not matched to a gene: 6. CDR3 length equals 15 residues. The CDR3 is CASSQDSTGGDEQFF. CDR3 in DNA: TGTGCCAGCAGCCAAGATAGTACGGGAGGGGATGAGCAGTTCTTC.

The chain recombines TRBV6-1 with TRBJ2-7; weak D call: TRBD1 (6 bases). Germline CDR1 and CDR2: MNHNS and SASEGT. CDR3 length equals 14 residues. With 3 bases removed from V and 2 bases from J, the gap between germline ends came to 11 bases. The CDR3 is CASSEFGGTYEQYF. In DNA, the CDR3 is TGTGCCAGCAGTGAGTTTGGGGGCACCTACGAGCAGTACTTC.

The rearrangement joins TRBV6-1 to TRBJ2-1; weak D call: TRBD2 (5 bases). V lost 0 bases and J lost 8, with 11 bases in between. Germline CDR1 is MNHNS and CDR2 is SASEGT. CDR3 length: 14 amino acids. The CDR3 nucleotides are TGTGCCAGCAGTGAAGCGACCGGGGTTTATGAGCAGTTCTTC. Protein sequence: CASSEATGVYEQFF.